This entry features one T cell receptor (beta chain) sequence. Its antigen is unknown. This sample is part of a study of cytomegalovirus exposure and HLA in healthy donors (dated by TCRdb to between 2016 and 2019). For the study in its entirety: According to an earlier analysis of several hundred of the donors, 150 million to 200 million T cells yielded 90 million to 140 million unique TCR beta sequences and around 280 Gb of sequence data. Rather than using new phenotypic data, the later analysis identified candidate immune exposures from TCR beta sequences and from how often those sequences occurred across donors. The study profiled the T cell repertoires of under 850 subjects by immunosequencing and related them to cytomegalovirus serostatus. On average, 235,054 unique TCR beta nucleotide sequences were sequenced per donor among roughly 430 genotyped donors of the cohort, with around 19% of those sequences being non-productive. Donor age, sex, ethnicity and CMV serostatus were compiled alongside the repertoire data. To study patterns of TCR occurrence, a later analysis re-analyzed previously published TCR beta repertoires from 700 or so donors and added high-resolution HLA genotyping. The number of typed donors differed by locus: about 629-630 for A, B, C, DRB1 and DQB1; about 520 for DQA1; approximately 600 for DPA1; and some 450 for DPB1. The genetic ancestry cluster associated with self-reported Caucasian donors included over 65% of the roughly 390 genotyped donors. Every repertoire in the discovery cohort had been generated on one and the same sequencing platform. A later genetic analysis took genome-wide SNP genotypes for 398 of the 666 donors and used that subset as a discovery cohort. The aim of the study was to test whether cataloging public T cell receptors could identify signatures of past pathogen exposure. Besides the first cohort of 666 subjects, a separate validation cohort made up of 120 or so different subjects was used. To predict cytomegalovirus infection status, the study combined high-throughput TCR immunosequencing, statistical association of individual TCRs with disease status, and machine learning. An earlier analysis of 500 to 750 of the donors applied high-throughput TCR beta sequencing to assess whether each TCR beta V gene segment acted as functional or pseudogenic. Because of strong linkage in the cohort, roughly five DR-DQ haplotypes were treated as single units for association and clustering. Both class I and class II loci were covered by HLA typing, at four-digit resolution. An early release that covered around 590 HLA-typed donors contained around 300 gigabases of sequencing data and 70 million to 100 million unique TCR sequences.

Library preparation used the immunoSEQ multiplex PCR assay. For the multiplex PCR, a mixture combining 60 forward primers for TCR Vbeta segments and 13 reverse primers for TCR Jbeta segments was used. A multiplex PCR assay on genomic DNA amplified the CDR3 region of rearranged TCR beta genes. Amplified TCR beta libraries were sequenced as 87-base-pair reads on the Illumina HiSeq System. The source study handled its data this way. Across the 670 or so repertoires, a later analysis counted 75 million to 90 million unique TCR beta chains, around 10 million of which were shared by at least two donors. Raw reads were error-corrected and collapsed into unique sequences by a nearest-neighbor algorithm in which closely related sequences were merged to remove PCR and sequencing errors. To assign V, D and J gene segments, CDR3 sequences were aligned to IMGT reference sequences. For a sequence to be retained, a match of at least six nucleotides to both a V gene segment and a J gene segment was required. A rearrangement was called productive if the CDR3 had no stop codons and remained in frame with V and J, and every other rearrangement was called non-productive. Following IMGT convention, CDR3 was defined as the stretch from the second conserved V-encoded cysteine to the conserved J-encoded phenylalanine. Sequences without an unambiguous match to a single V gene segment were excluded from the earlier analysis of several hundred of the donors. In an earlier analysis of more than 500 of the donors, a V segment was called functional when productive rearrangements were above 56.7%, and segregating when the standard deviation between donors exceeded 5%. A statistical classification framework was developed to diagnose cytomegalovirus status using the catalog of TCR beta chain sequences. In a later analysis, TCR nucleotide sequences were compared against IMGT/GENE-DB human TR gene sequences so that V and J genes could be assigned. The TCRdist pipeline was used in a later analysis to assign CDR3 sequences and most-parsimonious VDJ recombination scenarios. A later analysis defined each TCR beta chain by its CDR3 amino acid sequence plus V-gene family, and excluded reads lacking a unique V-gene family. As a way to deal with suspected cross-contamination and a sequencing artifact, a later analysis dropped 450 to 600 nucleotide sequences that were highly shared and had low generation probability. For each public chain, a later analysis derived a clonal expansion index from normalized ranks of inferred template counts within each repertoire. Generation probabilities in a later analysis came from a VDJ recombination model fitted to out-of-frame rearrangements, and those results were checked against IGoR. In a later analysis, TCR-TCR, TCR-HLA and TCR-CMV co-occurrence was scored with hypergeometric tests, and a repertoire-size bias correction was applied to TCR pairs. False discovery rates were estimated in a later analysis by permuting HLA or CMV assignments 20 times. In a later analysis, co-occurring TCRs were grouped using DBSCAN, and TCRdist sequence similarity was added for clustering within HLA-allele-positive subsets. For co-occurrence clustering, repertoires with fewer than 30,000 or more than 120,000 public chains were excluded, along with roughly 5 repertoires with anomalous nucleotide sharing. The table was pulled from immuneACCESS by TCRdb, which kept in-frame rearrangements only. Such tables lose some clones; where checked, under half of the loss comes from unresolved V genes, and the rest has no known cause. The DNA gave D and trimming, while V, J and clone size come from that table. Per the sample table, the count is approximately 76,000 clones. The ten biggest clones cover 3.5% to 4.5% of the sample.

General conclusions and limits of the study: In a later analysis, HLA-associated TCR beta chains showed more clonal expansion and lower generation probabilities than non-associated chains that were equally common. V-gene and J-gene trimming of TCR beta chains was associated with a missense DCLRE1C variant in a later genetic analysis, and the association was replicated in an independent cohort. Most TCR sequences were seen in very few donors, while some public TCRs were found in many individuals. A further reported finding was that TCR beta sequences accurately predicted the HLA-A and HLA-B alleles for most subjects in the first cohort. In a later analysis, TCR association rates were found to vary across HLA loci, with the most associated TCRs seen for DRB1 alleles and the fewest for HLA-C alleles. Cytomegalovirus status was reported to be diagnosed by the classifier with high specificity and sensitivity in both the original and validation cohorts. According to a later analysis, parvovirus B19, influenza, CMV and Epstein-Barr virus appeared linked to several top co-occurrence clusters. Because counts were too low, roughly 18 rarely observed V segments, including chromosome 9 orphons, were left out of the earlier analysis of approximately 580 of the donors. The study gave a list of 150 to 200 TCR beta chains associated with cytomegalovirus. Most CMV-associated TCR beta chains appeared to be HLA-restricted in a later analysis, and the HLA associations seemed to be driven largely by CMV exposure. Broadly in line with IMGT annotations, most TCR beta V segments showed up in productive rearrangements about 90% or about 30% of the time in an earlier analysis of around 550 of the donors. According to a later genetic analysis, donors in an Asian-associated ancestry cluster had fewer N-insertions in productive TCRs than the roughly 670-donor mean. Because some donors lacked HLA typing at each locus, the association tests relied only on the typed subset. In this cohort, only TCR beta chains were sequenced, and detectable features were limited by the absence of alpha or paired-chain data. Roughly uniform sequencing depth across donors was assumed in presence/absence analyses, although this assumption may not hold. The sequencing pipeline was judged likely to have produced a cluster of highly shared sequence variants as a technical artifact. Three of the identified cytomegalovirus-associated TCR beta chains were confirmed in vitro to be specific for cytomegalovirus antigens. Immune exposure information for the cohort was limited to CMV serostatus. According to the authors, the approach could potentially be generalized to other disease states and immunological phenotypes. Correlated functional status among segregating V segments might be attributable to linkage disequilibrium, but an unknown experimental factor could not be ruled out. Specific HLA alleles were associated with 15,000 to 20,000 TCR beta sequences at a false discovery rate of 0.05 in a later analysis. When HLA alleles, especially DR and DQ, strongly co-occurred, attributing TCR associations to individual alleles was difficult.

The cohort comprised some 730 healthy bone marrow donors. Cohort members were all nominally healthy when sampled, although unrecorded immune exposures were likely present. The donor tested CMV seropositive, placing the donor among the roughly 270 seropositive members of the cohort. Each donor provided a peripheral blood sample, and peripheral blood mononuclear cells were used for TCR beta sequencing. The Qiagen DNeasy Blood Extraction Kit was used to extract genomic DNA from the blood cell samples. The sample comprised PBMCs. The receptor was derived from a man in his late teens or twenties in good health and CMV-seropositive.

CDR3 reads: CASSEPALGNYGYTF. At the DNA level, the sequence is TGTGCCAGCAGTGAACCGGCGCTAGGCAACTATGGCTACACCTTC. The chain employs TRBV6-1 and TRBJ1-2; the D gene assignment is ambiguous. The junction carries 12 bases between V and J, which are trimmed by 2 bases and 2 bases respectively. Taken from the germline V gene, the CDR1 and CDR2 loops are MNHNS and SASEGT. Reading from cysteine to phenylalanine, the CDR3 counts 15 amino acids. Only the CDR3 DNA is retained, 45 bases long and in frame from the first base.